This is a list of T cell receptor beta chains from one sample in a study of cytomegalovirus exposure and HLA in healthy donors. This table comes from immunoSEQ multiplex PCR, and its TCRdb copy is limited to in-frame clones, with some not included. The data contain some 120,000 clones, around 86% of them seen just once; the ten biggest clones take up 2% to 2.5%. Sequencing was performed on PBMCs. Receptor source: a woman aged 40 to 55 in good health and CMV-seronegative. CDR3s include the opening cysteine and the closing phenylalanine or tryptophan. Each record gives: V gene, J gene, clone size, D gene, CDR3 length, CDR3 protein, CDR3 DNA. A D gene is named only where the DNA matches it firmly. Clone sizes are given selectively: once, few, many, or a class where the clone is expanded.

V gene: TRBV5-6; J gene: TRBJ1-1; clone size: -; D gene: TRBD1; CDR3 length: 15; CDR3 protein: CASSPYQGARTEAFF; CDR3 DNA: TGTGCCAGCAGCCCGTATCAGGGGGCTAGGACTGAAGCTTTCTTT
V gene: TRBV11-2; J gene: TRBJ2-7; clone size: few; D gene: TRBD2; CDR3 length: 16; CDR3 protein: CASSSTRLAGLYEQYF; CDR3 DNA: TGTGCCAGCAGCTCCACCCGGCTAGCGGGACTTTACGAGCAGTACTTC
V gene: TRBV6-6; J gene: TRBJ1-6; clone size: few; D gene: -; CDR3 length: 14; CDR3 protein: CASSYRRGNSPLHF; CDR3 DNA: TGTGCCAGCAGTTACCGGAGAGGGAATTCACCCCTCCACTTT
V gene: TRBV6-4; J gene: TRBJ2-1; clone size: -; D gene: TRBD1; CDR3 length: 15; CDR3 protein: CASSKQGHTYNEQFF; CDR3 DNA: TGTGCCAGCAGCAAACAGGGGCATACTTACAATGAGCAGTTCTTC
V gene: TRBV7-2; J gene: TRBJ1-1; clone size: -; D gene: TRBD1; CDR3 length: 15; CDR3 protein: CASSLRGQGNTEAFF; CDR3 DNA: TGTGCCAGCAGCTTAAGAGGACAGGGGAACACTGAAGCTTTCTTT
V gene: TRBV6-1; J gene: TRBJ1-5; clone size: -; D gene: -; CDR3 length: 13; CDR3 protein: CASSEQGFQPQHF; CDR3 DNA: TGTGCCAGCAGTGAACAGGGATTTCAGCCCCAGCATTTT
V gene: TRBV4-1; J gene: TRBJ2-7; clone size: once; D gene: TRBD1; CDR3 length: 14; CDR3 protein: CASSQGDSPYEQYF; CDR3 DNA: TGCGCCAGCAGCCAGGGGGACAGCCCCTACGAGCAGTACTTC
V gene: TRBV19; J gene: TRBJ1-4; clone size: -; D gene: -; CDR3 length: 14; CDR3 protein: CASSIGGPSEKLFF; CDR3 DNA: TGTGCCAGTAGTATCGGGGGGCCAAGCGAAAAACTGTTTTTT
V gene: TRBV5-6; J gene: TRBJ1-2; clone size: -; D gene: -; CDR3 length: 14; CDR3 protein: CASSSAGVNYGYTF; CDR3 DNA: TGTGCCAGCAGCTCGGCGGGCGTTAACTATGGCTACACCTTC
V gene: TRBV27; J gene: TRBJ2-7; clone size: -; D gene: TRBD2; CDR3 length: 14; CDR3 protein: CAGEPQRENNEQYF; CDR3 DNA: TGTGCCGGGGAACCCCAGCGGGAGAATAACGAGCAGTACTTC
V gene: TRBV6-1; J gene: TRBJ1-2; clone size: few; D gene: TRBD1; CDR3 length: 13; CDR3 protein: CASRRDRNYGYTF; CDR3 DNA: TGTGCCAGCAGGAGGGACAGGAACTATGGCTACACCTTC
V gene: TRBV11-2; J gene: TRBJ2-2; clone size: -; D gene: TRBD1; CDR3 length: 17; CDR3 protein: CASSLAASGTGLGELFF; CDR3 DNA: TGTGCCAGCAGCTTAGCAGCCTCCGGGACAGGTCTCGGGGAGCTGTTTTTT
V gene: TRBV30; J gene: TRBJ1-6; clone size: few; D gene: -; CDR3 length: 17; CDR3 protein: CAWSVPPGGYQDSPLHF; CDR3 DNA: TGTGCCTGGAGTGTACCCCCTGGAGGGTACCAGGACTCACCCCTCCACTTT
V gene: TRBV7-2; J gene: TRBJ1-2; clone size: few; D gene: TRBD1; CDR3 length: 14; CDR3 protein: CASSSRQGRNGYTF; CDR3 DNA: TGTGCCAGCAGCTCGCGACAGGGGAGGAATGGCTACACCTTC
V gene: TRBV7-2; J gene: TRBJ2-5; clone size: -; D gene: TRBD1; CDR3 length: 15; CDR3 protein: CASSFGTANQETQYF; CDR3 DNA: TGTGCCAGCAGCTTCGGGACAGCGAACCAAGAGACCCAGTACTTC
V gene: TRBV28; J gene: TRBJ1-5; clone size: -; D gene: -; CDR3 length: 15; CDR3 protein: CASSFEGLGGQPQHF; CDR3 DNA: TGTGCCAGCAGTTTTGAGGGGCTAGGGGGTCAGCCCCAGCATTTT
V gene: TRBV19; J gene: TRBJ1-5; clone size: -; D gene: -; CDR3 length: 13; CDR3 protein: CASSIVQDQPQHF; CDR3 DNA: TGTGCCAGTAGTATAGTTCAGGATCAGCCCCAGCATTTT
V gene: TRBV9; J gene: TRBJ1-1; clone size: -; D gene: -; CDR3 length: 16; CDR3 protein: CASSPRGRGENTEAFF; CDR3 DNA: TGTGCCAGCAGCCCGCGGGGGAGGGGGGAGAACACTGAAGCTTTCTTT
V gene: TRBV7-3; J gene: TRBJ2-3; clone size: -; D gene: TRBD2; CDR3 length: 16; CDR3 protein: CASSTSGMSNSDTQYF; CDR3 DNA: TGTGCCAGCTCAACTAGCGGGATGTCTAATTCAGATACGCAGTATTTT
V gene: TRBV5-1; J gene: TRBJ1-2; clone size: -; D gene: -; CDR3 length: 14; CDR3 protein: CASRSGGQGNDYTF; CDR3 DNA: TGCGCCAGCAGGTCGGGGGGCCAGGGTAACGACTACACCTTC
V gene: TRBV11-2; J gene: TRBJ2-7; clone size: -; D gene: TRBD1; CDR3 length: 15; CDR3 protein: CASSLEAGGAYEQYF; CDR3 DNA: TGTGCCAGCAGCTTAGAGGCAGGGGGCGCCTACGAGCAGTACTTC
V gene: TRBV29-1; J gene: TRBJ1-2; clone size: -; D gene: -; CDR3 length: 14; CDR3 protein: CSVGETGLLGGYTF; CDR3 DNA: TGCAGCGTTGGGGAGACAGGCCTCCTGGGTGGCTACACCTTC
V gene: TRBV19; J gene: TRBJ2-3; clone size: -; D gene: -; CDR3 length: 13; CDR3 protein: CASSAGEQYTQYF; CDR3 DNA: TGTGCCAGTAGTGCCGGAGAACAATATACGCAGTATTTT
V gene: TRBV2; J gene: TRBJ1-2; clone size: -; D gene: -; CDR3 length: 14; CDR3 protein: CASSERDGLYGYTF; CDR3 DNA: TGTGCCAGCAGCGAGCGGGACGGCCTCTATGGCTACACCTTC
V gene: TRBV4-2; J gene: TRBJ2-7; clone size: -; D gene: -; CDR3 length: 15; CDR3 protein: CASSQGSGSSYEQYF; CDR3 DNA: TGTGCCAGCAGCCAAGGAAGCGGTTCTTCCTACGAGCAGTACTTC
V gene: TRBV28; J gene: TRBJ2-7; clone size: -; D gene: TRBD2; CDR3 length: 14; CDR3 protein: CASSLAGGSREQYF; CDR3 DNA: TGTGCCAGCAGCTTAGCGGGAGGATCCCGCGAGCAGTACTTC
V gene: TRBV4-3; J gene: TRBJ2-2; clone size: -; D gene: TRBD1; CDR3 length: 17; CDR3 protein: CASSRRRGQGITGELFF; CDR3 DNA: TGCGCCAGCAGCCGACGCCGGGGACAGGGTATCACCGGGGAGCTGTTTTTT
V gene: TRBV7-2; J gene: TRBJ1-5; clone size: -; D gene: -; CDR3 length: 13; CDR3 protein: CASSEHSNQPQHF; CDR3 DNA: TGTGCCAGCAGCGAACATAGCAATCAGCCCCAGCATTTT
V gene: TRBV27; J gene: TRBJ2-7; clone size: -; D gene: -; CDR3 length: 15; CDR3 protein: CASSFQQGPSYEQYF; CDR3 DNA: TGTGCCAGCAGTTTCCAACAGGGCCCCTCCTACGAGCAGTACTTC
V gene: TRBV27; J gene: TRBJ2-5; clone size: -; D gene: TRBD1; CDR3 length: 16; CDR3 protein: CASSPIGTGKRKTQYF; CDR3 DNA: TGTGCCAGCAGTCCGATAGGGACAGGAAAGCGTAAGACCCAGTACTTC
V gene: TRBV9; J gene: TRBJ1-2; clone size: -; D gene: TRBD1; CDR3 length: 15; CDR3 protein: CASSVDREANYGYTF; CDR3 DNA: TGTGCCAGCAGCGTCGACAGGGAAGCTAACTATGGCTACACCTTC
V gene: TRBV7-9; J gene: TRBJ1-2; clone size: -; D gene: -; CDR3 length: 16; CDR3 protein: CASSTGRGENNYGYTF; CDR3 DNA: TGTGCCAGCAGTACAGGCCGGGGGGAAAACAACTATGGCTACACCTTC
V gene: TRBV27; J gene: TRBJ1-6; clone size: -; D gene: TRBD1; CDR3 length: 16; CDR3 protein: CASSLGTGGDNSPLHF; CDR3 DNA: TGTGCCAGCAGTTTAGGGACAGGGGGCGATAATTCACCCCTCCACTTT
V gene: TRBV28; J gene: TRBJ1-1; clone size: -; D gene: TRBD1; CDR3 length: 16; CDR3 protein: CASSSAGTGKNTEAFF; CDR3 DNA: TGTGCCAGCAGTTCGGCAGGGACAGGGAAAAACACTGAAGCTTTCTTT
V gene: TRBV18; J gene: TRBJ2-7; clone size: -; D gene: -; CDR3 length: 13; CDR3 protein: CASSPPSLYEQYF; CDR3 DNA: TGTGCCAGCTCACCACCCTCCCTCTACGAGCAGTACTTC
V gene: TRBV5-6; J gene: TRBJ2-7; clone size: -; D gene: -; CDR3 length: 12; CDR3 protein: CASSLESYEQYF; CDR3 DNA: TGTGCCAGCAGCTTGGAGAGCTACGAGCAGTACTTC
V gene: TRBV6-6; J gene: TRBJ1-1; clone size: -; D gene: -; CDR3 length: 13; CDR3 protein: CASRGTQNTEAFF; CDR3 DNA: TGTGCCAGCAGGGGCACACAGAACACTGAAGCTTTCTTT
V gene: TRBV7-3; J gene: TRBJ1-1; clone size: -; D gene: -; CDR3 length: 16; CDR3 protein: CASSLMGGGLNTEAFF; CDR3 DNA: TGTGCCAGCAGCTTAATGGGAGGGGGTTTGAACACTGAAGCTTTCTTT
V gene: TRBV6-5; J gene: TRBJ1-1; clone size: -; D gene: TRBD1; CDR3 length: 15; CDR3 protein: CASSKPGQANTEAFF; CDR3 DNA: TGTGCCAGCAGTAAGCCGGGACAGGCTAACACTGAAGCTTTCTTT
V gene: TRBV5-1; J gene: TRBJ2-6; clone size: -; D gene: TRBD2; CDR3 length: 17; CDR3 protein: CASSPGGMGPGANVLTF; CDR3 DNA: TGCGCCAGCAGCCCGGGGGGTATGGGGCCGGGGGCCAACGTCCTGACTTTC
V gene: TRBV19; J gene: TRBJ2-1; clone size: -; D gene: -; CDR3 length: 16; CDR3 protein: CASSWATGLQYNEQFF; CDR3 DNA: TGTGCCAGTAGTTGGGCCACGGGACTCCAGTACAATGAGCAGTTCTTC
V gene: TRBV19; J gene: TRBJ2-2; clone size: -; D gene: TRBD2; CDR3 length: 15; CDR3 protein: CASSISLAGTGELFF; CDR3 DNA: TGTGCCAGTAGTATAAGTCTAGCGGGTACCGGGGAGCTGTTTTTT
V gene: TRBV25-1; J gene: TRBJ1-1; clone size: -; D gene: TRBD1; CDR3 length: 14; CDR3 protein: CASRGTGWSTEAFF; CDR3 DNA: TGTGCCAGCAGGGGGACAGGGTGGAGTACTGAAGCTTTCTTT
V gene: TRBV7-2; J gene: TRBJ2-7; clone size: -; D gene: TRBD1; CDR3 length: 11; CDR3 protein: CASGQAYEQYF; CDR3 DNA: TGTGCCAGCGGACAGGCCTACGAGCAGTACTTC
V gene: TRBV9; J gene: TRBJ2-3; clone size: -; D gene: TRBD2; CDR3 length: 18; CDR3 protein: CASSVAGLAGGRTDTQYF; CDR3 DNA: TGTGCCAGCAGCGTAGCAGGACTAGCGGGGGGCAGGACAGATACGCAGTATTTT
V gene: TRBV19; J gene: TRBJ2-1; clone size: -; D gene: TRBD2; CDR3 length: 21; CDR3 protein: CASSPRGGQGLAGVLYNEQFF; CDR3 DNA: TGTGCCAGTAGTCCCCGTGGGGGCCAGGGACTAGCGGGGGTACTGTACAATGAGCAGTTCTTC